The 5 T cell receptor beta chains below were found in one sample sequenced in a study of blood T cell dynamics during melanoma immunotherapy. Time point indicated: week 3, after first cycle of checkpoint inhibitor. Assay: immunoSEQ multiplex PCR; the TCRdb copy retains only in-frame clones and omits some. The sample yields about 7,300 clones, roughly 80% seen once. The input for sequencing was blood, taken from a patient treated with checkpoint blockade. The receptors stem from a human donor with melanoma.

The V call is TRBV10-3, the J call TRBJ2-7; tentatively, D is TRBD1 (6 bases). V shed 2 bases and J shed 2 bases, with 10 bases lying between them. This CDR3 has 14 amino acids. CDR1 is ENHRY and CDR2 is SYGVKD in the germline V gene. CDR3 bases: TGTGCCATCAGTGAGACCCCAGGGGCCTACGAGCAGTACTTC. Amino acid sequence: CAISETPGAYEQYF.

The chain employs TRBV9 and TRBJ2-1; D uncertain. Between the trimmed V and J ends, which lost 0 bases and 2 bases, there was a span of 6 bases. This CDR3 spans 14 amino acids. CDR1 is SGDLS and CDR2 is YYNGEE in the germline V gene. In DNA form, the CDR3 reads TGTGCCAGCAGCGTAGGTGGGGCCTACAATGAGCAGTTCTTC. This codes for CASSVGGAYNEQFF.

V and J are TRBV6-5 and TRBJ2-1; 7 bases are a match to TRBD2. Losses at the gene ends were 6 bases for V and 1 base for J; bases not matched to a gene: 6. Per germline, CDR1 MNHEY and CDR2 SVGAGI. This CDR3 has 15 residues. CDR3 in DNA: TGTGCCAGCAGCCTGACCGGGGGGTCCTACAATGAGCAGTTCTTC. Amino acid sequence: CASSLTGGSYNEQFF.

V gene TRBV7-3 combines with J gene TRBJ2-1; 9 bases are shared with TRBD2. Germline V gives CDR1 SGHTA, CDR2 FQGTGA. The CDR3 has 16 residues. With V trimmed by 2 bases and J by 8 bases, 10 bases remained unmatched. This CDR3 reads CASSLAGGPQHYEQFF. The CDR3 coding sequence is TGTGCCAGCAGCTTAGCGGGGGGGCCTCAACACTATGAGCAGTTCTTC. The whole variable domain, filled in from reference TRBV7-3 and TRBJ2-1, reads GAGVSQTPSNKVTEKGKYVELRCDPISGHTALYWYRQSLGQGPEFLIYFQGTGAADDSGLPNDRFFAVRPEGSVSTLKIQRTERGDSAVYLCASSLAGGPQHYEQFFGPGTRLTVL.

The chain couples TRBV6-4 to TRBJ2-2; 11 bases match TRBD1. The CDR3 loop spans 16 amino acids. V trimming: 5 bases; J trimming: 0 bases; junction bases outside the gene matches: 2. Germline V lookup: CDR1 MRHNA, CDR2 SNTAGT. The DNA for the CDR3 is TGTGCCAGCAGTCGGACAGGGGGCGCGAACACCGGGGAGCTGTTTTTT. It is translated as CASSRTGGANTGELFF.